The text below deals with one TCR beta chain. Its specificity is not known. It was with unique molecular identifiers that the TCRbeta library was prepared. TCRdb itself ran the PCR reads through MiXCR, one entry per CDR3 protein. The sample yields about 1,000,000 distinct CDR3 sequences, less than 30% seen once. These data originate in a study of T-cell reconstitution after alpha-beta-depleted transplantation in children. Findings and limits, study-wide: Expanded graft clones numbering several hundred reportedly gave rise to alpha-beta T cells about two months after transplant.

This CDR3 is 13 amino acids long. Germline values: CDR1 SQVTM, CDR2 ANQGSEA. The V and J ends lost 4 bases and 6 bases respectively, with 14 bases between them. Sequenced here: PBMCs, mostly from graft donor cells, sampled 360 days after TCRalphabeta/CD19-depleted stem cell transplant. J is TRBJ2-3 and V is TRBV29-1; D unclear. The TCR originated in a boy under three years old who had a stem cell transplant for SCID, so the T cells may come from the graft donor. The CDR3 spells CSVAGPPRDTQYF. In DNA form, the CDR3 reads TGCAGCGTTGCCGGGCCCCCCAGGGATACGCAGTATTTT.